Listed below are T cell receptor beta chains from one sample, sequenced in a study of blood T cell repertoires in COVID-19. Assay: immunoSEQ multiplex PCR; the TCRdb copy retains only in-frame clones and omits some. The profile covers around 100,000 clones, with roughly 80% appearing a single time and 20% to 25% taken by the ten largest. Sequencing input: peripheral blood. The receptor source for this set is a human donor in a cohort sampled during active COVID-19. CDR3s include the opening cysteine and the closing phenylalanine or tryptophan. Each record gives: J gene, clone size, V gene, D gene, CDR3 DNA, CDR3 protein. The D gene is left open where the match is weak. Size values are once, few and many counts, or a class for expanded clones, and some rows have none.

>TRBJ1-2|-|TRBV25-1|-
TGTGCCAGCAGTGAAAATTGGAGTGGCTACACCTTC
CASSENWSGYTF
>TRBJ1-1|once|TRBV19|-
TGTGCCAGTAGTATGGGGGGGCTGAACACTGAAGCTTTCTTT
CASSMGGLNTEAFF
>TRBJ2-5|-|TRBV19|-
TGTGCCAGTAGTATTGCGGAGACCCAGTACTTC
CASSIAETQYF
>TRBJ2-1|-|TRBV5-1|TRBD1
TGCGCCAGCAGCGACCCGACAGGGGTGGGGTACAATGAGCAGTTCTTC
CASSDPTGVGYNEQFF
>TRBJ1-1|-|TRBV9|TRBD1
TGTGCCAGCAGCCTGGGCTTAGGGCAGGGGGACACTGAAGCTTTCTTT
CASSLGLGQGDTEAFF
>TRBJ2-5|-|TRBV19|-
TGTGCCAGTAGTATAGGTCAGGGATCAGAGACCCAGTACTTC
CASSIGQGSETQYF
>TRBJ2-1|-|TRBV7-2|-
TGTGCCAGCAGCTTGGAGTTAGCGGCCAGCTCCTACAATGAGCAGTTCTTC
CASSLELAASSYNEQFF
>TRBJ2-1|-|TRBV11-2|TRBD2
TGTGCCAGCAGCCCCCGGGAGGGGGGTGCAGGGTACAATGAGCAGTTCTTC
CASSPREGGAGYNEQFF
>TRBJ2-5|-|TRBV7-2|-
TGTGCCAGCAGTTTTAGCCCTGGGGAGACCCAGTACTTC
CASSFSPGETQYF
>TRBJ1-3|-|TRBV5-8|-
TGTGCCAGCAGCTTGGGATGGGGAGGTGGAAACACCATATATTTT
CASSLGWGGGNTIYF
>TRBJ1-1|-|TRBV5-1|-
TGCGCCAGCAGCTCCCAGGCTGGGGGGACTGAAGCTTTCTTT
CASSSQAGGTEAFF
>TRBJ2-2|once|TRBV7-2|-
TGTGCCAGCAGCTTAGTCTCGGGAAACGGGGAGCTGTTTTTT
CASSLVSGNGELFF
>TRBJ2-5|-|TRBV19|-
TGTGCCAGTAGTACTGGACAGAATCAAGAGACCCAGTACTTC
CASSTGQNQETQYF
>TRBJ1-4|-|TRBV18|-
TGTGCCAGCTCACAGGGGGCAACTAATGAAAAACTGTTTTTT
CASSQGATNEKLFF
>TRBJ2-7|-|TRBV19|TRBD2
TGTGCCAGTAGTATAGGTACTCGGACTAGCGGGAGATACGAGCAGTACTTC
CASSIGTRTSGRYEQYF
>TRBJ2-7|-|TRBV5-4|TRBD1
TGTGCCAGCAGCCCGGCAGGGGGAAACGAGCAGTACTTC
CASSPAGGNEQYF
>TRBJ2-7|-|TRBV6-6|TRBD2
TGTGCCAGCAGTTTAACCGGGACTAGCAACGAGCAGTACTTC
CASSLTGTSNEQYF
>TRBJ1-1|-|TRBV18|TRBD1
TGTGCCAGCTCTTGGGACAGGGGGCGCGGAGGGGCAGGTGAAGCTTTCTTT
CASSWDRGRGGAGEAFF
>TRBJ2-3|-|TRBV9|-
TGTGCCAGCAGCGTAGAGGGGGTTTCTGCGGGTTACACAGAGGATACGCAGTATTTT
CASSVEGVSAGYTEDTQYF
>TRBJ1-2|-|TRBV27|-
TGTGCCAGCAGTTTAAATCAGGGAGGCTATGGCTACACCTTC
CASSLNQGGYGYTF
>TRBJ2-4|once|TRBV27|-
TGTGCCAGCAGTTTGGCGGGACCACTGGTGAACATTCAGTACTTC
CASSLAGPLVNIQYF
>TRBJ2-1|-|TRBV9|TRBD2
TGTGCCAGCAGCGCCGGGACTAGCGTCAATGAGCAGTTCTTC
CASSAGTSVNEQFF
>TRBJ2-7|-|TRBV19|-
TGTGCCAGTAGTATAATACCCAGGAAACCCAACGAGCAGTACTTC
CASSIIPRKPNEQYF
>TRBJ1-2|-|TRBV4-1|-
TGCGCCAGCAGCCAAGGATTCGGAGGAGGGTCCTATGGCTACACCTTC
CASSQGFGGGSYGYTF
>TRBJ2-1|-|TRBV11-2|TRBD1
TGTGCCAGCAGCCCGCAGGGGGCATACAATGAGCAGTTCTTC
CASSPQGAYNEQFF
>TRBJ2-1|-|TRBV6-5|TRBD1
TGTGCCACCCAGCAGACAGGGTACAATGAGCAGTTCTTC
CATQQTGYNEQFF
>TRBJ1-2|-|TRBV19|-
TGTGCCAGTAGTATAGATGGGGCGCCAGGTCAGAGCTACACCTTC
CASSIDGAPGQSYTF
>TRBJ2-1|-|TRBV5-4|TRBD2
TGTGCCAGCAGCTTCGGCGGGGGGCACAATGAGCAGTTCTTC
CASSFGGGHNEQFF
>TRBJ1-2|-|TRBV6-5|-
TGTGCCAGCAGTTCAGGACACGGCAGACTCTATGGCTACACCTTC
CASSSGHGRLYGYTF
>TRBJ2-5|-|TRBV11-2|TRBD2
TGTGCCAGCAGCCCTGGGACTAGCATTCGGGTACGAGAGACCCAGTACTTC
CASSPGTSIRVRETQYF
>TRBJ2-3|-|TRBV15|TRBD1
TGTGCCACCAGCCCCGGACAGGGGACCACAGATACGCAGTATTTT
CATSPGQGTTDTQYF
>TRBJ2-2|-|TRBV10-3|TRBD2
TGTGCCATCACGACTAGCGGGAGGCCCACCGGGGAGCTGTTTTTT
CAITTSGRPTGELFF
>TRBJ2-7|-|TRBV5-1|-
TGCGCCAGCAGCCCCGGAGGGACAGATCGGTACGAGCAGTACTTC
CASSPGGTDRYEQYF
>TRBJ2-3|-|TRBV28|TRBD2
TGTGCCAGCAGTTTGACGGGAGGTAGTAGTCATACGCAGTATTTT
CASSLTGGSSHTQYF
>TRBJ1-1|-|TRBV10-3|-
TGTGCCATCAGTGAGCGAACGGTGAACACTGAAGCTTTCTTT
CAISERTVNTEAFF
>TRBJ1-2|-|TRBV6-5|-
TGTGCCAGCAGTTACGACAGGCTTACTAACTATGGCTACACCTTC
CASSYDRLTNYGYTF
>TRBJ1-1|-|TRBV5-1|-
TGCGCCAGCAGCAACCGCGAGACTATGAACACTGAAGCTTTCTTT
CASSNRETMNTEAFF